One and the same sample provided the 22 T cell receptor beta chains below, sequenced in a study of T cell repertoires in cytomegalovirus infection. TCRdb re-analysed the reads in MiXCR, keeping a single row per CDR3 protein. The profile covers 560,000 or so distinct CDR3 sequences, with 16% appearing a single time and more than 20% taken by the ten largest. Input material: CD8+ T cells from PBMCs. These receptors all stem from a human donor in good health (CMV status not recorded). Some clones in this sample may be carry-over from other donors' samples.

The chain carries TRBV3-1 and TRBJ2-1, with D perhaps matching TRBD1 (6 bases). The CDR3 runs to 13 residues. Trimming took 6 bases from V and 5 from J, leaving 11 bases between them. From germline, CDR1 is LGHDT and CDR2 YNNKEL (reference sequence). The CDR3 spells CASRDSSDNEQFF. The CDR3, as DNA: TGTGCCAGCAGGGACAGCTCAGACAATGAGCAGTTCTTC.

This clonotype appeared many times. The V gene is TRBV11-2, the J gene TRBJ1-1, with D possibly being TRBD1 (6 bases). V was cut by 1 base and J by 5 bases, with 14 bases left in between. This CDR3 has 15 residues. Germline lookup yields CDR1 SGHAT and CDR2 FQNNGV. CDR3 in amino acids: CASSLGSGAKTEAFF. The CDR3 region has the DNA TGTGCCAGCAGCTTAGGATCGGGGGCAAAGACTGAAGCTTTCTTT.

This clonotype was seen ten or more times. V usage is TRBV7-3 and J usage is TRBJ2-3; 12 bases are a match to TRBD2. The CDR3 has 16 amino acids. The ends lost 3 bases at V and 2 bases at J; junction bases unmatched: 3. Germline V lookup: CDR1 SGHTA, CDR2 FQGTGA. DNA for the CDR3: TGTGCCAGCAGCTTTGGACTAGCGGGGACCACAGATACGCAGTATTTT. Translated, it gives CASSFGLAGTTDTQYF.

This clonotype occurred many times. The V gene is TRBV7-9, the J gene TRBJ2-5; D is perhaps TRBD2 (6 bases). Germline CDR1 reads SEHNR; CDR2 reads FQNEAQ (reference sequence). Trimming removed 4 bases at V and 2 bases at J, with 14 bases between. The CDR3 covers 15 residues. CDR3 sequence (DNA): TGTGCCAGCAGCTCACTCCTGGGGGGACAAGAGACCCAGTACTTC. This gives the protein CASSSLLGGQETQYF.

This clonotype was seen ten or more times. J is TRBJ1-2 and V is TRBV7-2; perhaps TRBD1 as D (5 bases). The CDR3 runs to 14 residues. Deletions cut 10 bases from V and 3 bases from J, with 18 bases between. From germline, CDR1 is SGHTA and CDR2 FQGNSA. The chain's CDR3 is CAIPSQGSDYGYTF. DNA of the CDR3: TGTGCCATCCCATCCCAGGGTTCAGACTATGGCTACACCTTC.

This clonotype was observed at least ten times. The CDR3 sequence is CASSKGTGANVLTF. The CDR3 DNA sequence: TGTGCCAGCAGTAAGGGTACTGGGGCCAACGTCCTGACTTTC. V and J are TRBV7-9 and TRBJ2-6; D unresolved. This CDR3 contains 14 residues. Germline V gives CDR1 SEHNR, CDR2 FQNEAQ (reference sequence). Trimming cost V 6 bases and J 2 bases, with 8 bases left between them.

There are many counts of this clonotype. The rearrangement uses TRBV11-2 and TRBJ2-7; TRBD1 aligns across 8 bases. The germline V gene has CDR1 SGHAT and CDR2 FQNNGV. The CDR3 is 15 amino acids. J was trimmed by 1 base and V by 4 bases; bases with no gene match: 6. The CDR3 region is CASSSGTGKSYEQYF. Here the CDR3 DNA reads TGTGCCAGCAGCTCCGGGACAGGAAAGTCCTACGAGCAGTACTTC. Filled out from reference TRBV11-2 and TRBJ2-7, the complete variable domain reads EAGVAQSPRYKIIEKRQSVAFWCNPISGHATLYWYQQILGQGPKLLIQFQNNGVVDDSQLPKDRFSAERLKGVDSTLKIQPAKLEDSAVYLCASSSGTGKSYEQYFGPGTRLTVT.

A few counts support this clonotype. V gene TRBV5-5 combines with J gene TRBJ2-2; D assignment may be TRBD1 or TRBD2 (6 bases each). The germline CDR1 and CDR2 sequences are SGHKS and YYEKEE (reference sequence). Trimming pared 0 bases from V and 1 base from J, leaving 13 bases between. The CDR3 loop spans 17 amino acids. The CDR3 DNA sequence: TGTGCCAGCAGCTTGGCCGCCGGGGGCGGGAACACCGGGGAGCTGTTTTTT. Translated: CASSLAAGGGNTGELFF.

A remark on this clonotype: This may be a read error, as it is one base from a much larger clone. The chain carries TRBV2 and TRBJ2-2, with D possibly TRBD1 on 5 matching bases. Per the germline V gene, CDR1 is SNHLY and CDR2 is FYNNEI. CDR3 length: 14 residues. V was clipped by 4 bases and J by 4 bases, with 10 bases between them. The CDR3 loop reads CASSVGLITGELFF. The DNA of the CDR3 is TGTGCCAGCAGTGTGGGGCTCATCACCGGGGAGCTGTTTTTT.

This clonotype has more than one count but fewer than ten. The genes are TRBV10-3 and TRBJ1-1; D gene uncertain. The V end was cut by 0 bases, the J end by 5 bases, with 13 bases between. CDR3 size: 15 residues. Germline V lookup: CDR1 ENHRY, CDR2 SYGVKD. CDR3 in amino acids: CAISESSGFRTEAFF. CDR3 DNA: TGTGCCATCAGTGAGTCGAGCGGGTTTAGGACTGAAGCTTTCTTT.

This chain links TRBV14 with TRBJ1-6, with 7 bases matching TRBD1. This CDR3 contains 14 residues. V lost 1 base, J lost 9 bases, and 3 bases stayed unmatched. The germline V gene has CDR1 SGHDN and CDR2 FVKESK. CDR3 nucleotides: TGTGCCAGCAGCCAAGCGACAGGGACTTCACCCCTCCACTTT. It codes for CASSQATGTSPLHF.

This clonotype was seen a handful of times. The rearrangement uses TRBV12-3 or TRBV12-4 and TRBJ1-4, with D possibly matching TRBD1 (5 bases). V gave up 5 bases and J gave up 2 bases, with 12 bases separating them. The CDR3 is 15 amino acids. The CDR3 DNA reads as TGTGCCAGCAGTCTGGGGACCGAGACTAATGAAAAACTGTTTTTT. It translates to CASSLGTETNEKLFF.

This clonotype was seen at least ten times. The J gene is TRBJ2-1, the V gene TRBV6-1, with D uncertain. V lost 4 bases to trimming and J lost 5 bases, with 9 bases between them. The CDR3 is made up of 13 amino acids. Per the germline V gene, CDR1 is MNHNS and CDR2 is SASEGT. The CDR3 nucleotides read TGTGCCAGCAGTGTATTGGCAGACAATGAGCAGTTCTTC. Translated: CASSVLADNEQFF.

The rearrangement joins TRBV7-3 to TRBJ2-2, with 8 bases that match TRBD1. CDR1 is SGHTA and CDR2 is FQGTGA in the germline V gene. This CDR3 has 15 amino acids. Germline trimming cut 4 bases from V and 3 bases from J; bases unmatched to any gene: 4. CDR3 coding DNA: TGTGCCAGCAGCTCCCAGGGGGCGCACACCGGGGAGCTGTTTTTT. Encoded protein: CASSSQGAHTGELFF.

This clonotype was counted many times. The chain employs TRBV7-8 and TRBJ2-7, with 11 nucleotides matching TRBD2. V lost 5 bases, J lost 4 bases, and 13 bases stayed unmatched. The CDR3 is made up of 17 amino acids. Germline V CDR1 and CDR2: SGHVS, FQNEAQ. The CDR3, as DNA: TGTGCCAGCAGCCCTCCTAGACTAGCGGGGCCTCCTTACGAGCAGTACTTC. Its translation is CASSPPRLAGPPYEQYF.

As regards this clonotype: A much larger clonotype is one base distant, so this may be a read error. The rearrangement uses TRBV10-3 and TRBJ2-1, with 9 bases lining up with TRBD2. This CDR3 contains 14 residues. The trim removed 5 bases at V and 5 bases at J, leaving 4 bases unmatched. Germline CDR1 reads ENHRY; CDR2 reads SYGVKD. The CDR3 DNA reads TGTGCCATCAGTTTAGCGGGAGTCCACAATGAGCAGTTCTTC. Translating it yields CAISLAGVHNEQFF.

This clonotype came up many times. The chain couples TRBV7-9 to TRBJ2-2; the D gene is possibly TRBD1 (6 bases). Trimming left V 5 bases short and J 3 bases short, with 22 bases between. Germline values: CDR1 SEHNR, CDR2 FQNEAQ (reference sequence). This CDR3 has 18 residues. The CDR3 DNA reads TGTGCCAGCAGCAGAAAATTCGAGGGGGTAACGGACACCGGGGAGCTGTTTTTT. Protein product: CASSRKFEGVTDTGELFF.

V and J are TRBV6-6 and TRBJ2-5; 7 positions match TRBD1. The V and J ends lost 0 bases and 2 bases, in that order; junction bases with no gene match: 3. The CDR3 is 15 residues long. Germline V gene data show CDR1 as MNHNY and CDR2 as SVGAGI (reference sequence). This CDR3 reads CASSYSWDRQETQYF. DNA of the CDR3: TGTGCCAGCAGTTACTCCTGGGACAGACAAGAGACCCAGTACTTC.

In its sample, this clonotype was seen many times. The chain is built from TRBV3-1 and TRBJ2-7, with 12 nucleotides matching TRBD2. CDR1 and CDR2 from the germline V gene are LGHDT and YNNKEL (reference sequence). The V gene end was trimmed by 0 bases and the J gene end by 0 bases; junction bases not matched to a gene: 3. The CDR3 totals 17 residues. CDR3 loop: CASSQEWTSGNSYEQYF. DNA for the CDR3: TGTGCCAGCAGCCAAGAATGGACTAGCGGGAACTCCTACGAGCAGTACTTC.

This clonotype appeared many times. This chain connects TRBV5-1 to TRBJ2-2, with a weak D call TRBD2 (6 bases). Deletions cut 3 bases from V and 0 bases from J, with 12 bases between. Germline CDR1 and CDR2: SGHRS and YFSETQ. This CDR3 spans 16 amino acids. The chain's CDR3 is CASSSLAEPNTGELFF. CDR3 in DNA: TGCGCCAGCAGCTCCTTAGCGGAGCCGAACACCGGGGAGCTGTTTTTT.

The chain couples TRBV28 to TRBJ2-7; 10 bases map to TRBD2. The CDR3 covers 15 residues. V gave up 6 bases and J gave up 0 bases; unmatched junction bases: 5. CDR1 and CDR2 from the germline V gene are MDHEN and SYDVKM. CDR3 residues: CASRVSGRLSYEQYF. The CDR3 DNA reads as TGTGCCAGCAGGGTTAGCGGGAGGCTCTCCTACGAGCAGTACTTC.

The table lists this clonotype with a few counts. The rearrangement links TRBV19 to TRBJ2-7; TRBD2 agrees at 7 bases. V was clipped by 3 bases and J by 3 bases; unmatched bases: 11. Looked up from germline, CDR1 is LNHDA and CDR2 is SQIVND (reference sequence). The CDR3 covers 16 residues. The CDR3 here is CASSITGGGNYYEQYF. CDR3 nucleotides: TGTGCCAGTAGTATCACGGGAGGAGGGAATTACTACGAGCAGTACTTC. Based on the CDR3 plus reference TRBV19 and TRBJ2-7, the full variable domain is DGGITQSPKYLFRKEGQNVTLSCEQNLNHDAMYWYRQDPGQGLRLIYYSQIVNDFQKGDIAEGYSVSREKKESFPLTVTSAQKNPTAFYLCASSITGGGNYYEQYFGPGTRLTVT.